The 3 T cell receptor beta chains presented below share a single source sample, sequenced in a study of cytomegalovirus exposure and HLA in healthy donors. The primer mix had 60 Vbeta and 13 Jbeta primers. The table came from immunoSEQ multiplex PCR; TCRdb's copy has only in-frame clones and leaves some out. The sample has about 130,000 clones, 80% seen once; the top ten hold just over 2.5%. What was sequenced was PBMCs. Receptors originate from a man between 25 and 39 years old in good health and CMV-seronegative.

The CDR3 sequence: CASSYRATNEKLFF. DNA of the CDR3: TGTGCCAGCAGTTACAGGGCTACTAATGAAAAACTGTTTTTT. The chain recombines TRBV27 with TRBJ1-4, with D maybe TRBD1 (6 bases). This CDR3 has 14 amino acids. Germline-derived CDR1 and CDR2 are MNHEY and SMNVEV (reference sequence). Trimming took 4 bases from V and 2 from J, leaving 8 bases between them.

The chain couples TRBV5-1 to TRBJ2-2; TRBD1 matches at 7 bases. This CDR3 is 19 amino acids long. The germline V gene encodes CDR1 SGHRS and CDR2 YFSETQ. Losses at the gene ends were 0 bases for V and 1 base for J; bases not matched to a gene: 12. The DNA for the CDR3 is TGCGCCAGCAGCTTGGCCCCTTCGGGAACAGGGGAGAACACCGGGGAGCTGTTTTTT. Its protein is CASSLAPSGTGENTGELFF. Based on the CDR3 plus reference TRBV5-1 and TRBJ2-2, the full variable domain is KAGVTQTPRYLIKTRGQQVTLSCSPISGHRSVSWYQQTPGQGLQFLFEYFSETQRNKGNFPGRFSGRQFSNSRSEMNVSTLELGDSALYLCASSLAPSGTGENTGELFFGEGSRLTVL.

The chain has TRBV11-2 and TRBJ2-3; D call uncertain. Per germline, CDR1 SGHAT and CDR2 FQNNGV. V lost 5 bases and J lost 6, with 6 bases in between. The CDR3 extends over 11 amino acids. The CDR3 coding sequence is TGTGCCAGCAGCGTCGGGGATACGCAGTATTTT. Translation gives CASSVGDTQYF.